The clone carrying this TCR beta chain has only one observation. Its antigen is as yet unknown. These data originate in a study of cytomegalovirus exposure and HLA in healthy donors. The PCR had 60 Vbeta and 13 Jbeta primers. In the source study's methods: Unique TCR beta chains totaled roughly 79 million in a later count, with approximately 10 million of them shared. Sequencing was performed with immunoSEQ multiplex PCR; in TCRdb, only in-frame clones are kept and a portion is missing. V and J calls and clone size come straight from that table; D and trimming were deduced from the DNA. The sample has about 150,000 clones, over 70% seen once. General study results and limits: The likely explanation for a cluster of highly shared sequence variants was sequencing artifact. With later analysis, a missense DCLRE1C variant became linked to TCR beta V- and J-gene trimming. Researchers reportedly found TCR beta sequences accurately predicted most subjects' HLA-A and HLA-B alleles.

Germline-derived CDR1 and CDR2 are KGHSH and LQKENI. V lost 3 bases and J lost 4, with 16 bases in between. This CDR3 comprises 15 residues. The sequence derives from a woman between 40 and 55 years old in good health and CMV-seronegative. The sequenced material came from PBMCs. The V and J genes are TRBV18 and TRBJ2-7; a weak D match, TRBD2 (7 bases). The CDR3 sequence: CASSPGGAKGYEQYF. In DNA form, the CDR3 reads TGTGCCAGCTCACCGGGGGGGGCAAAAGGTTACGAGCAGTACTTC.